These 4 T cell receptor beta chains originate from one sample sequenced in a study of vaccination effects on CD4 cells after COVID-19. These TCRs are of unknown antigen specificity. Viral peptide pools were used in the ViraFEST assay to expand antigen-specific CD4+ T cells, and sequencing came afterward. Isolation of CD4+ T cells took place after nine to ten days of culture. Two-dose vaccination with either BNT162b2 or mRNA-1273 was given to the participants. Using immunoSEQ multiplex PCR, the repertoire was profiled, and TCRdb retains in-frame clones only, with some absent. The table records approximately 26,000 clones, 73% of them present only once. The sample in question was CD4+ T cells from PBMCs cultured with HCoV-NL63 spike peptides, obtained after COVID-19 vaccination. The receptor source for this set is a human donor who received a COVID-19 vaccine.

CDR3 in amino acids: CASSNQGSPLHF. The CDR3 nucleotides read TGTGCCAGCAGTAACCAAGGTTCACCCCTCCACTTT. This chain links TRBV6-5 with TRBJ1-6; D is undetermined. The CDR3 contains 12 residues. V gave up 5 bases and J gave up 9 bases, with 8 bases separating them. The germline V gene has CDR1 MNHEY and CDR2 SVGAGI.

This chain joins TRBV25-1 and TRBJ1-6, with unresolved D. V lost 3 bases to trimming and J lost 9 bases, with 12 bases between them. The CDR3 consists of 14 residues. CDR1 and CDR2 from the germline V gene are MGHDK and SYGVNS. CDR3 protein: CASSDWGWSSPLHF. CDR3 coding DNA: TGTGCCAGCAGTGATTGGGGTTGGAGTTCACCCCTCCACTTT. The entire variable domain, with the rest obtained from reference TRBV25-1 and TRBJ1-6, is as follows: EADIYQTPRYLVIGTGKKITLECSQTMGHDKMYWYQQDPGMELHLIHYSYGVNSTEKGDLSSESTVSRIRTEHFPLTLESARPSHTSQYLCASSDWGWSSPLHFGNGTRLTVT.

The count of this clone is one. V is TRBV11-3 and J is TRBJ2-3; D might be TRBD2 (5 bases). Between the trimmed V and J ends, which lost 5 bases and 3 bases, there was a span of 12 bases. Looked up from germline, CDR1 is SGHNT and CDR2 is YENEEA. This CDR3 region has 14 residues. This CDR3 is CASSGGLLTDTQYF. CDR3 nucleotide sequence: TGTGCCAGCAGCGGCGGACTTTTAACAGATACGCAGTATTTT. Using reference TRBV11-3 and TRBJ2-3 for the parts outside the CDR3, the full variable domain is EAGVVQSPRYKIIEKKQPVAFWCNPISGHNTLYWYLQNLGQGPELLIRYENEEAVDDSQLPKDRFSAERLKGVDSTLKIQPAELGDSAVYLCASSGGLLTDTQYFGPGTRLTVL.

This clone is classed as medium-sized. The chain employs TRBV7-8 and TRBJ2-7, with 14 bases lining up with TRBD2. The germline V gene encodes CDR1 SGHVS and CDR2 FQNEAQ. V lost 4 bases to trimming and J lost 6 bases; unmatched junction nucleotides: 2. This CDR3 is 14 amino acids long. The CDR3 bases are TGTGCCAGCAGCTGGGGACTAGCGGGAGTCGAGCAGTACTTC. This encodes CASSWGLAGVEQYF. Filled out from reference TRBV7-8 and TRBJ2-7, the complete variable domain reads GAGVSQSPRYKVAKRGQDVALRCDPISGHVSLFWYQQALGQGPEFLTYFQNEAQLDKSGLPSDRFFAERPEGSVSTLKIQRTQQEDSAVYLCASSWGLAGVEQYFGPGTRLTVT.